The 8 T cell receptor beta chains reported below all come from one sample, sequenced in a study of T cells in Graves' hyperthyroidism and ophthalmopathy. The TCR beta CDR3 regions underwent amplification using RNA transcripts as the source. In the first-round RT-PCR of the TCR CDR3, the HTBI primer set was used. TCRdb re-called the multiplex PCR reads through MiXCR, storing one row per CDR3 protein. The table lists hundreds of thousands of distinct CDR3 sequences, 12% to 15% of them singletons. Sample: blood. These receptors were obtained from a woman younger than 30 with Graves' hyperthyroidism.

The rearrangement joins TRBV19 to TRBJ2-1, with 7 nucleotides matching TRBD2. In germline, CDR1 is LNHDA, CDR2 SQIVND (reference sequence). The CDR3 is 17 amino acids. V was clipped by 1 base and J by 0 bases; unmatched bases: 6. CDR3 DNA sequence: TGTGCCAGTAGTATAGGACTAGCCTTAAGCTCCTACAATGAGCAGTTCTTC. This translates into CASSIGLALSSYNEQFF.

This clonotype was picked up many times. This chain joins TRBV5-5 and TRBJ2-2, with a tentative D call TRBD2 (5 bases). Per the germline V gene, CDR1 is SGHKS and CDR2 is YYEKEE (reference sequence). The CDR3 length is 17 residues. V was shortened by 2 bases and J by 5 bases, with 19 bases between the two germline ends. The CDR3 is CASSFRPYLGETGELFF. CDR3 nucleotide sequence: TGTGCCAGCAGCTTTCGGCCTTATCTCGGGGAAACCGGGGAGCTGTTTTTT.

This clonotype was counted ten times or more. The V gene is TRBV6-1, the J gene TRBJ1-1; D unresolved. The CDR3 spans 13 residues. Trimming stripped 5 bases from V and 1 base from J, with 8 bases between. Per the germline V gene, CDR1 is MNHNS and CDR2 is SASEGT. The CDR3 DNA sequence: TGTGCCAGCAGTTATGATTGGAACACTGAAGCTTTCTTT. Its protein is CASSYDWNTEAFF.

This chain connects TRBV6-2 or TRBV6-3 to TRBJ2-5, with a tentative D call TRBD2 (5 bases). The V gene's germline CDR1 is MNHEY and CDR2 SVGEGT. The length of the CDR3 is 13 residues. V was cut by 6 bases and J by 3 bases, with 11 bases left in between. In nucleotides, the CDR3 is TGTGCCAGCAGCGGTTCCGGGGAAGAGACCCAGTACTTC. Amino acids: CASSGSGEETQYF.

This clonotype has just a few counts. The chain is built from TRBV19 and TRBJ2-3; 7 positions agree with TRBD2. Unmatched junction bases numbered 10, after V lost 4 bases and J lost 0 bases. The CDR3 runs 17 residues. Germline V CDR1 and CDR2: LNHDA, SQIVND (reference sequence). The DNA of the CDR3 is TGTGCCAGTAGTAGCGGGAGCCAGTATTTTAGCACAGATACGCAGTATTTT. Translating gives CASSSGSQYFSTDTQYF.

This sequence joins TRBV19 and TRBJ1-1; D gene unclear. Germline CDR1 LNHDA, CDR2 SQIVND (reference sequence). CDR3 length: 15 amino acids. V shed 4 bases and J shed 0 bases, with 12 bases lying between them. The CDR3 region has the DNA TGTGCCAGTAGTAAACGGAGGCAGGTGAACACTGAAGCTTTCTTT. It yields the protein CASSKRRQVNTEAFF.

In its sample, this clonotype was seen many times. The chain is built from TRBV2 and TRBJ2-3, with D perhaps matching TRBD2 (6 bases). The germline V and J ends were trimmed by 3 bases and 5 bases, with 15 bases remaining between them. This CDR3 has 15 residues. Germline lookup yields CDR1 SNHLY and CDR2 FYNNEI. The CDR3 reads CASSDGGASGDTQYF. The CDR3 nucleotides read TGTGCCAGCAGTGACGGCGGGGCGAGCGGAGATACGCAGTATTTT.

This clonotype was found many times. As DNA, the CDR3 is TGTGCCAGCAGTTACGGTCAGGGAGAGGGAAAACTGTTTTTT. Amino acids: CASSYGQGEGKLFF. This sequence joins TRBV6-5 and TRBJ1-4; a weak D match, TRBD1 (5 bases). Germline CDR1 is MNHEY and CDR2 is SVGAGI. This CDR3 comprises 14 residues. Trimming removed 2 bases at V and 10 bases at J, with 14 bases between.